The rows below give T cell receptor beta chains drawn from one sample of a study of metastatic and nonmetastatic thyroid tumors. TCRdb used MiXCR to call clones anew from the PCR reads. The sample has about 32,000 clones, around 7% seen once. Sequenced sample: blood. The receptor source for this set is a female donor with papillary thyroid cancer or a benign thyroid nodule (not recorded which). Some clones in this sample may be carry-over from other donors' samples. CDR3s include the opening cysteine and the closing phenylalanine or tryptophan. The order of the fields is V gene, D gene, J gene, clone size, CDR3 protein, CDR3 DNA. A D gene is named only where the DNA matches it firmly. Clone size is given for some rows only: seen once, a few or many times, or a class if the clone is expanded.

TRBV7-8,.,TRBJ2-1,many,CASSSENNEQFF,TGTGCCAGCAGTTCGGAAAACAATGAGCAGTTCTTC
TRBV29-1,.,TRBJ2-3,.,CSGVGGFGDTQYF,TGCAGCGGAGTCGGGGGCTTCGGAGATACGCAGTATTTT
TRBV7-8,.,TRBJ2-7,many,CASSPSSYEQYF,TGTGCCAGCAGCCCTAGCTCCTACGAGCAGTACTTC
TRBV11-2,TRBD2,TRBJ2-7,many,CASSYIAGGSSYEQYF,TGTGCCAGCAGCTACATAGCGGGAGGGTCCTCCTACGAGCAGTACTTC
TRBV11-2,.,TRBJ2-1,.,CASSLQCLAASYNEQFF,TGTGCCAGCAGCTTACAGTGTTTAGCGGCCTCCTACAATGAGCAGTTCTTC
TRBV9,.,TRBJ2-5,few,CASSVFAAEETQYF,TGTGCCAGCAGCGTATTCGCCGCGGAAGAGACCCAGTACTTC
TRBV6-5,.,TRBJ1-6,few,CASSYDGGGSPLHF,TGTGCCAGCAGTTATGATGGGGGGGGTTCACCCCTCCACTTT
TRBV6-2/TRBV6-3,TRBD1,TRBJ1-2,many,CATTTGRKGYTF,TGTGCCACCACGACAGGGAGGAAAGGCTACACCTTC
TRBV12-3/TRBV12-4,TRBD1,TRBJ2-6,many,CASRQGAGANVLTF,TGTGCCAGCAGACAGGGGGCTGGGGCCAACGTCCTGACTTTC
TRBV19,TRBD2,TRBJ2-1,many,CASRGEGFYNEQFF,TGTGCCAGCCGAGGGGAGGGGTTCTACAATGAGCAGTTCTTC
TRBV30,.,TRBJ1-5,many,CAWEGGGNQPQHF,TGTGCCTGGGAAGGGGGAGGTAATCAGCCCCAGCATTTT
TRBV10-3,.,TRBJ1-2,many,CAISAGYRVSGYTF,TGTGCCATCAGCGCGGGCTACAGGGTTTCTGGCTACACCTTC
TRBV7-9,TRBD1,TRBJ1-6,many,CASSETGVNSPLHF,TGTGCCAGCAGCGAGACAGGGGTAAATTCACCCCTCCACTTT
TRBV6-1,TRBD1,TRBJ2-1,many,CASSAGTDYNEQFF,TGTGCCAGCAGTGCCGGGACAGACTACAATGAGCAGTTCTTC
TRBV7-6,.,TRBJ2-1,many,CASSFQAYNEQFF,TGTGCCAGCAGCTTTCAGGCTTACAATGAGCAGTTCTTC
TRBV6-1,.,TRBJ1-2,many,CASKGENYGYTF,TGTGCCAGCAAAGGGGAAAACTATGGCTACACCTTC
TRBV2,.,TRBJ1-2,many,CASSESPPSFGIGYTF,TGTGCCAGCAGTGAGTCTCCCCCGAGCTTTGGAATTGGCTACACCTTC
TRBV9,.,TRBJ1-1,many,CASSATLGAEAFF,TGTGCCAGCAGCGCGACTCTAGGGGCTGAAGCTTTCTTT
TRBV4-2,TRBD2,TRBJ2-2,many,CASSQDIRLAGGANTGELFF,TGTGCCAGCAGCCAAGATATCAGACTAGCGGGGGGAGCGAACACCGGGGAGCTGTTTTTT